This is a list of T cell receptor beta chains from one sample in a study of CD8+CD57+ T cells in acquired aplastic anemia. TCRdb reprocessed the reads via MiXCR and lists one record per CDR3 protein. The sample has some 150,000 distinct CDR3 sequences; over 70% are singletons. Sequencing was carried out using sorted CD4+, CD8+, or CD8+CD57+ T cells (not recorded which) from PBMCs. These TCRs come from a human donor with aplastic anemia. CDR3s include the opening cysteine and the closing phenylalanine or tryptophan.

>TRBV7-9|TRBJ2-5
CASSQDTAGQGTQYF
>TRBV5-1|TRBJ2-7
CASSPGAGDYEQYF
>TRBV19|TRBJ2-7
CASSIDWRYERYF
>TRBV13|TRBJ2-7
CASSFVVVGLYEQYF
>TRBV7-2|TRBJ2-3
CASSFLAGQGTDTQYF
>TRBV20-1|TRBJ2-3
CSAVPLADSTDTQYF
>TRBV20-1|TRBJ2-5
CSARRSSGSQTQYF
>TRBV28|TRBJ2-5
CASSFRGGHQETQYF
>TRBV20-1|TRBJ2-3
CSARGTTSSTDTQYF
>TRBV7-9|TRBJ2-7
CASSPSRTATYEQYF
>TRBV12-3/TRBV12-4|TRBJ2-7
CASSLRGQGLSYEQYF
>TRBV5-8|TRBJ1-1
CASSLRTVNTEAFF
>TRBV27|TRBJ1-6
CASSSVTGSNSPLHF
>TRBV13|TRBJ1-3
CASTQGGGNTIYF
>TRBV15|TRBJ2-3
CATSMKTETSTDTQYF
>TRBV24-1|TRBJ2-2
CATSVASGIGAGELFF
>TRBV28|TRBJ1-1
CASSGTGTGPEAFF
>TRBV2|TRBJ1-5
CASTFAGNQPQHF
>TRBV7-9|TRBJ2-1
CASSLVRHSYNEQFF
>TRBV6-9|TRBJ2-7
CASTERGMERSYEQYF
>TRBV14|TRBJ1-3
CASSQPGQGNTIYF
>TRBV5-1|TRBJ2-7
CASSLVAESPSEQYF
>TRBV11-2|TRBJ2-2
CASSLLRGTGELFF
>TRBV12-3/TRBV12-4|TRBJ1-6
CASSLTQGRSPLHF
>TRBV6-6|TRBJ1-5
CASSYSAGPNQPQHF
>TRBV2|TRBJ1-3
CASSEQGVSGNTIYF
>TRBV10-3|TRBJ1-4
CAISDLGTVGEKLFF
>TRBV25-1|TRBJ2-3
CASSESAFSTDTQYF
>TRBV15|TRBJ2-3
CATSSEGGTDTQYF
>TRBV9|TRBJ2-1
CASSSPLGGGEYNEQFF
>TRBV29-1|TRBJ2-7
CSVMWLARPYEQYF
>TRBV6-4|TRBJ1-2
CASSQLTGGNHGYTF
>TRBV27|TRBJ1-1
CARAQENTEAFF
>TRBV7-4|TRBJ2-1
CASSLVGQVTYNEQFF
>TRBV20-1|TRBJ2-1
CSARAGPSSYNEQFF
>TRBV7-2|TRBJ2-5
CASSHVDGTQYF
>TRBV10-3|TRBJ2-2
CAIRAGGGVAGELFF
>TRBV2|TRBJ2-5
CASSPNSGGETQYF
>TRBV5-4|TRBJ2-7
CASSLYRANYEQYF
>TRBV19|TRBJ1-5
CASSKERRQPQHF
>TRBV10-3|TRBJ2-1
CAISGTASSYNEQFF
>TRBV2|TRBJ2-2
CASSWRDRGTGELFF
>TRBV6-4|TRBJ1-1
CASSDPKTGWSTEAFF
>TRBV7-3|TRBJ2-7
CASSLEVGTYEQYF
>TRBV5-1|TRBJ1-1
CASSLERMMNTEAFF
>TRBV20-1|TRBJ2-7
CSAREGAYEQYF
>TRBV20-1|TRBJ2-7
CSARGRDYEHFF
>TRBV7-8|TRBJ1-1
CASSLIGLGASEAFF
>TRBV10-3|TRBJ1-1
CATKPGAGEAFF